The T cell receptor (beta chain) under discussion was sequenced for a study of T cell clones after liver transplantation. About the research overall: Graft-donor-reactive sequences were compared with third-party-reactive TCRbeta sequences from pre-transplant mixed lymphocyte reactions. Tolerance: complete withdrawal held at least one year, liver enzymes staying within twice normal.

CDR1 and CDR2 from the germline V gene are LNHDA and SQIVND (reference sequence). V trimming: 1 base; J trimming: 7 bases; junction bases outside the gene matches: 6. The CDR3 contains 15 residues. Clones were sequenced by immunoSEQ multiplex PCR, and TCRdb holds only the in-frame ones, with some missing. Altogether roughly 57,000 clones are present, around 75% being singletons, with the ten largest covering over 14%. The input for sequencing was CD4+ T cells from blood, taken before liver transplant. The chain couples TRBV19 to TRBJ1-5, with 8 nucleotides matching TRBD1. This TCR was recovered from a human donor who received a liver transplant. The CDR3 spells CASSIGTGSRQPQHF. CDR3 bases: TGTGCCAGTAGTATAGGGACAGGGTCGAGGCAGCCCCAGCATTTT.